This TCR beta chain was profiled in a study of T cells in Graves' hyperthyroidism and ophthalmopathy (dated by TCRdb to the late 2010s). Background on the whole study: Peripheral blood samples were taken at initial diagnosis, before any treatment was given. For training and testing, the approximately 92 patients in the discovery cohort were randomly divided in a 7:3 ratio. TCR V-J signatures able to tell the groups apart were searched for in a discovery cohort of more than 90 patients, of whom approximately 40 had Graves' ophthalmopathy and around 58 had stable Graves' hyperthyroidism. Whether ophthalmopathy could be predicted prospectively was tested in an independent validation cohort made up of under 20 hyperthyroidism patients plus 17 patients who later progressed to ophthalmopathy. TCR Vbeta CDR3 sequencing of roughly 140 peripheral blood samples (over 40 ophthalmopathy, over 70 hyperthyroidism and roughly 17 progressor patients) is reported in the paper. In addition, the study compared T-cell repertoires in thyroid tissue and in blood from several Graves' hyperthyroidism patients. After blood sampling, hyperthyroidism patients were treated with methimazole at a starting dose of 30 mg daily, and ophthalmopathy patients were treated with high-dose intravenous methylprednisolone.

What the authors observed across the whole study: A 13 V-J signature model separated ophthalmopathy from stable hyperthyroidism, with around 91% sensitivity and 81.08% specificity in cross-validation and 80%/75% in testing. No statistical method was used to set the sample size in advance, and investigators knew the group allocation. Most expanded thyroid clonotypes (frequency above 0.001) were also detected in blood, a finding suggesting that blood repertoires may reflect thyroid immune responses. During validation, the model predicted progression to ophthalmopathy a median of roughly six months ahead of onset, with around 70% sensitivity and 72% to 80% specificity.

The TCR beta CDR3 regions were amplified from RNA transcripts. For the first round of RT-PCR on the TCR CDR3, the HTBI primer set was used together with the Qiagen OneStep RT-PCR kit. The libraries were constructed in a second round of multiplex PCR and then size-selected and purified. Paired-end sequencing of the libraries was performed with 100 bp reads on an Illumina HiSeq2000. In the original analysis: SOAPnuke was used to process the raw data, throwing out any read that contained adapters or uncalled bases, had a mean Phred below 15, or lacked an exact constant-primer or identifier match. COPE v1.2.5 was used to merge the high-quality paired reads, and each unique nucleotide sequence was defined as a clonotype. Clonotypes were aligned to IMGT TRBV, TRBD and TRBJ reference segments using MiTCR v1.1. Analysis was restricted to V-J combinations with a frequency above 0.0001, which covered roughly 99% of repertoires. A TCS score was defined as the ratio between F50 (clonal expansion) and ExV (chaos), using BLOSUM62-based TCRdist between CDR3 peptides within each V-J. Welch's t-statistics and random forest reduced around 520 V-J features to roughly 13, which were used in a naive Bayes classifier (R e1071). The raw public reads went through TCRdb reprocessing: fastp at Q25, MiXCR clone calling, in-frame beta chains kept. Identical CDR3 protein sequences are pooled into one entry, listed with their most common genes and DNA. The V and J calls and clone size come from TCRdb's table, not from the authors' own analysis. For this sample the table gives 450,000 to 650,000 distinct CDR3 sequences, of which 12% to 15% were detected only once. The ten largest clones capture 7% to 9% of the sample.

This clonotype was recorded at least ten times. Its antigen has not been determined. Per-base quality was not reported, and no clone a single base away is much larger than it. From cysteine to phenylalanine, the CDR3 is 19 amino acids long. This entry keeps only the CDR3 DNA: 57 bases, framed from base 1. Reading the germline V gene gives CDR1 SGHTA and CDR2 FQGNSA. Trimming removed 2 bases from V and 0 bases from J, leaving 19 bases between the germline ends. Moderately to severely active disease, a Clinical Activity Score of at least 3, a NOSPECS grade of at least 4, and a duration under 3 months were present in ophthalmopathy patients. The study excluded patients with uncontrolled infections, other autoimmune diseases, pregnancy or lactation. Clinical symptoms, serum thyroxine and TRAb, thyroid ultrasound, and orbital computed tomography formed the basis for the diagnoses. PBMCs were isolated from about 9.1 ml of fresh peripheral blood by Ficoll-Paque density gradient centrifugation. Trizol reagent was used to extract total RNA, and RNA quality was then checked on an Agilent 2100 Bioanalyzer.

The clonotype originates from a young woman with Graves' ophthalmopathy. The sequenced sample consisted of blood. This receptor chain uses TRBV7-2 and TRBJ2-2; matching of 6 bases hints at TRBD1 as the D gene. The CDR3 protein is CASSLLGIDWGPNTGELFF. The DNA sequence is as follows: TGTGCCAGCAGCTTATTGGGCATTGATTGGGGGCCGAACACCGGGGAGCTGTTTTTT. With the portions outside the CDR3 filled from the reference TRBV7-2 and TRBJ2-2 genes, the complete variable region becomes GAGVSQSPSNKVTEKGKDVELRCDPISGHTALYWYRQSLGQGLEFLIYFQGNSAPDKSGLPSDRFSAERTGGSVSTLTIQRTQQEDSAVYLCASSLLGIDWGPNTGELFFGEGSRLTVL.